These 8 T cell receptor beta chains originate from one sample sequenced in a study of CD8 T cells in ankylosing spondylitis. MiXCR, applied by TCRdb to the 5' RACE reads, yields one record per CDR3 protein. The data contain 150,000 to 200,000 distinct CDR3 sequences, over 10% of them singletons. The sequencing input was blood, either unsorted or a sorted T cell fraction (not recorded which). The receptors derive from a female donor with ankylosing spondylitis or in good health (not recorded which).

This clonotype was observed many times. This chain joins TRBV7-2 and TRBJ2-1; D not certain. Germline CDR1 and CDR2: SGHTA and FQGNSA. The CDR3 length is 13 residues. The germline V and J ends were trimmed by 5 bases and 8 bases, with 13 bases remaining between them. The CDR3 nucleotides read TGTGCCAGCAGCACCCGTCCCCGGGATGAGCAGTTCTTC. Protein: CASSTRPRDEQFF.

This clonotype was seen repeatedly, ten times or more. The genes are TRBV25-1 and TRBJ2-3; 7 bases are a match to TRBD2. This CDR3 has 15 residues. Germline-derived CDR1 and CDR2 are MGHDK and SYGVNS. The V segment lost 1 base and the J segment 4 bases; nucleotides outside the gene matches: 5. The CDR3 sequence: CASSEFRGEADTQYF. The CDR3 DNA sequence: TGTGCCAGCAGTGAATTCCGGGGGGAAGCAGATACGCAGTATTTT.

This clonotype was counted many times. The V call is TRBV7-2, the J call TRBJ2-1; D is undetermined. CDR1 is SGHTA and CDR2 is FQGNSA in the germline V gene. CDR3 length equals 11 residues. V gave up 0 bases and J gave up 10 bases, with 4 bases separating them. CDR3 DNA: TGTGCCAGCAGCTTAGCAAGCGAGCAGTTCTTC. Translating it yields CASSLASEQFF.

This clonotype was seen a few times. This CDR3 is CASSLGRIYEQYF. In DNA, the CDR3 is TGTGCCAGCAGCTTAGGACGGATCTACGAGCAGTACTTC. The rearrangement joins TRBV11-2 to TRBJ2-7; no clear D. Looked up from germline, CDR1 is SGHAT and CDR2 is FQNNGV. This CDR3 has 13 amino acids. Trimming stripped 1 base from V and 3 bases from J, with 7 bases between.

This chain connects TRBV6-2 or TRBV6-3 to TRBJ2-5, with D perhaps TRBD2 (5 bases). Germline CDR1 and CDR2: MNHEY and SVGEGT. The germline V and J ends were trimmed by 1 base and 5 bases, with 11 bases remaining between them. The CDR3 is made up of 14 amino acids. The CDR3 region is CASSYFEGSETQYF. The DNA for the CDR3 is TGTGCCAGCAGTTACTTTGAGGGTTCGGAGACCCAGTACTTC.

This clonotype has a count of ten or more. The chain recombines TRBV28 with TRBJ1-3; 10 nucleotides line up with TRBD1. The CDR3 consists of 20 residues. With V trimmed by 3 bases and J by 0 bases, 14 bases remained unmatched. Germline-derived CDR1 and CDR2 are MDHEN and SYDVKM. The CDR3 reads CASSLRQGAMYPDSGNTIYF. CDR3 DNA sequence: TGTGCCAGCAGTTTGCGACAGGGGGCGATGTATCCCGACTCTGGAAACACCATATATTTT.

Notes on this clonotype: Germline and junction disagree at one end, which may indicate a read error. This chain links TRBV20-1 with TRBJ2-1, with D perhaps matching TRBD2 (5 bases). The CDR3 has 16 amino acids. Germline CDR1 is DFQATT and CDR2 is SNEGSKA (reference sequence). The CDR3 loop reads CCAPHPETEGYNEQFF. In DNA, the CDR3 is TGCTGTGCCCCACACCCAGAGACTGAGGGATACAATGAGCAGTTCTTC.

This clonotype showed up many times. The CDR3 protein is CSASFGGALTF. The CDR3 DNA is TGCAGTGCTAGTTTCGGGGGGGCTCTCACCTTC. This sequence joins TRBV20-1 and TRBJ1-2; the D gene is possibly TRBD1 (6 bases). CDR3 length equals 11 residues. Germline CDR1 reads DFQATT; CDR2 reads SNEGSKA (reference sequence). V was pared by 3 bases and J by 13 bases, with 15 bases between.